This entry lists 8 T cell receptor beta chains sequenced from one sample in a study of T-cell reconstitution after alpha-beta-depleted transplantation in children. Unique molecular identifiers were incorporated into the prepared TCRbeta library. A single record per CDR3 protein comes from TCRdb applying MiXCR to the PCR reads. The data show around 700,000 distinct CDR3 sequences, about an eighth seen once. This sample comprised PBMCs, obtained before TCRalphabeta/CD19-depleted stem cell transplant. These receptors originate from a girl aged 2 to 9 with congenital amegakaryocytic thrombocytopenia, due to receive a stem cell transplant.

This chain joins TRBV7-6 and TRBJ2-3, with 12 bases matching TRBD2. CDR3 length equals 16 residues. The germline V gene has CDR1 SGHVS and CDR2 FNYEAQ. V lost 4 bases to trimming and J lost 0 bases; unmatched junction nucleotides: 2. CDR3 protein: CASSSTSGRSTDTQYF. The DNA of the CDR3 is TGTGCCAGCAGCTCAACTAGCGGGAGGAGCACAGATACGCAGTATTTT.

At least ten counts were recorded for this clonotype. The chain couples TRBV5-1 to TRBJ2-7; the D gene is possibly TRBD1 (5 bases). V was trimmed by 7 bases and J by 0 bases, leaving 17 bases between them. The V gene's germline CDR1 is SGHRS and CDR2 YFSETQ. The CDR3 runs 15 residues. The CDR3 DNA reads TGCGCCAGCGAACCAGGGCAGCACGACTCCTACGAGCAGTACTTC. Its translation is CASEPGQHDSYEQYF.

This clonotype has ten or more counts. The V and J genes are TRBV12-3 or TRBV12-4 and TRBJ2-1; TRBD2 matches 8 bases. The V segment lost 7 bases and the J segment 4 bases; nucleotides outside the gene matches: 12. The CDR3 has 16 amino acids. CDR3 sequence: CASTPSGRGLYNEQFF. The CDR3 nucleotides are TGTGCCAGCACTCCAAGCGGGAGAGGTTTGTACAATGAGCAGTTCTTC.

This clonotype was observed a few times. The chain has TRBV7-9 and TRBJ2-7; 12 positions agree with TRBD2. Germline CDR1 SEHNR, CDR2 FQNEAQ (reference sequence). Germline trimming cut 2 bases from V and 5 bases from J; bases unmatched to any gene: 7. There are 16 residues in the CDR3. CDR3 residues: CASSLLRLAGEDEQYF. The CDR3 region has the DNA TGTGCCAGCAGCTTACTCCGACTAGCGGGAGAGGACGAGCAGTACTTC.

The V and J genes are TRBV7-2 and TRBJ2-1; D call uncertain. Germline-derived CDR1 and CDR2 are SGHTA and FQGNSA. The V end lost 1 base, the J end lost 5 bases, and 12 bases lay between the germline ends. This CDR3 region has 15 residues. The CDR3 coding sequence is TGTGCCAGCAGCTTAGTGTCCACCATCGACAATGAGCAGTTCTTC. It translates to CASSLVSTIDNEQFF.

This clonotype has ten or more counts. This chain joins TRBV29-1 and TRBJ2-2; 7 bases agree with TRBD2. The CDR3 runs 13 residues. V shed 3 bases, J shed 6 bases, and the junction held 4 bases outside the gene matches. CDR1 and CDR2 from the germline V gene are SQVTM and ANQGSEA. CDR3 nucleotides: TGCAGCGTTGAGGCGGGAGTGGCCGGGGAGCTGTTTTTT. This codes for CSVEAGVAGELFF.

This clonotype was recorded at least ten times. The genes are TRBV20-1 and TRBJ2-3; TRBD2 matches 9 bases. V shed 6 bases, J shed 1 base, and the junction held 14 bases outside the gene matches. The germline V gene has CDR1 DFQATT and CDR2 SNEGSKA (reference sequence). This CDR3 comprises 17 residues. The CDR3 spells CSAKTPGLAIRTDTQYF. DNA of the CDR3: TGCAGTGCAAAGACCCCGGGACTAGCTATACGCACAGATACGCAGTATTTT.

This clonotype was counted at least ten times. The chain has TRBV7-8 and TRBJ2-7; weak D call: TRBD2 (5 bases). Trimming pared 4 bases from V and 0 bases from J, leaving 13 bases between. The CDR3 contains 15 residues. Germline assignment: CDR1 SGHVS and CDR2 FQNEAQ. The CDR3 loop is CASSWVYSGSYEQYF. The CDR3 bases are TGTGCCAGCAGCTGGGTGTACAGCGGCTCCTACGAGCAGTACTTC.